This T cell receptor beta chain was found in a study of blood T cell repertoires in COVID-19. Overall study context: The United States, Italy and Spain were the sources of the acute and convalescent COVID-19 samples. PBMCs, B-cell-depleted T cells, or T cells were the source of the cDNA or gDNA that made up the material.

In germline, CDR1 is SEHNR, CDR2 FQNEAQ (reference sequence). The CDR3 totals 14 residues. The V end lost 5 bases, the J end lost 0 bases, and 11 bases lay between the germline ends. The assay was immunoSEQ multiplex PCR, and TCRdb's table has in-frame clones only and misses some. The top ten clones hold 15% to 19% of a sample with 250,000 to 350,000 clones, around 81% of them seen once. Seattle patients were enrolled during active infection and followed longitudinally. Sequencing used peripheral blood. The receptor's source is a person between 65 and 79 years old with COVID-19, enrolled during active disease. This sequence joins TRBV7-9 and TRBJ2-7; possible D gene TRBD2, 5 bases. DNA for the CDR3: TGTGCCAGCAGCCCTAGCTGGTCCTCCTACGAGCAGTACTTC. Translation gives CASSPSWSSYEQYF.